The 26 T cell receptor beta chains presented below share a single source sample, sequenced in a study of metastatic and nonmetastatic thyroid tumors. No patient received treatment before thyroid surgery. TCRdb re-clonotyped the PCR reads through MiXCR. The profile shows 60,000 to 75,000 clones, just over 4% of them singletons. Sequenced: blood. These receptors all stem from a female donor with papillary thyroid cancer or a benign thyroid nodule (not recorded which). Some clones in this sample may be carry-over from other donors' samples.

There are many counts of this clone. The genes are TRBV3-1 and TRBJ2-3; 14 bases align to TRBD2. Germline CDR1 is LGHDT and CDR2 is YNNKEL (reference sequence). With V trimmed by 4 bases and J by 8 bases, 5 bases remained unmatched. The CDR3 contains 15 residues. CDR3 sequence: CASSPAGLAGVTQYF. The CDR3 DNA is TGTGCCAGCAGCCCAGCGGGACTAGCGGGAGTTACGCAGTATTTT.

This clone was recorded many times. The chain combines TRBV30 with TRBJ2-7; perhaps TRBD2 as D (5 bases). Germline CDR1 and CDR2: GTSNPN and SVGIG (reference sequence). V lost 3 bases to trimming and J lost 6 bases, with 12 bases between them. The CDR3 spans 12 residues. Here the CDR3 reads CAWSPTRLEQYF. The CDR3 nucleotides are TGTGCCTGGAGCCCAACTAGGCTCGAGCAGTACTTC. The full variable domain, completed using reference TRBV30 and TRBJ2-7, is SQTIHQWPATLVQPVGSPLSLECTVEGTSNPNLYWYRQAAGRGLQLLFYSVGIGQISSEVPQNLSASRPQDRQFILSSKKLLLSDSGFYLCAWSPTRLEQYFGPGTRLTVT.

The table lists this clone with many counts. V is TRBV5-5 and J is TRBJ2-6, with no clear D. Germline assignment: CDR1 SGHKS and CDR2 YYEKEE (reference sequence). The V and J ends lost 1 base and 4 bases respectively, with 6 bases between them. The CDR3 is 14 amino acids. DNA for the CDR3: TGTGCCAGCAGCTTGCTTCCCGGGGCCAACGTCCTGACTTTC. Protein: CASSLLPGANVLTF.

The CDR3 loop is CASTLVGAGETQYF. The CDR3 coding sequence is TGTGCCAGCACCTTGGTGGGGGCCGGGGAGACCCAGTACTTC. The V and J genes are TRBV7-2 and TRBJ2-5, with D tentatively TRBD1 (6 bases). This CDR3 comprises 14 residues. The V gene's germline CDR1 is SGHTA and CDR2 FQGNSA. V was shortened by 7 bases and J by 5 bases, with 17 bases between the two germline ends.

The chain recombines TRBV7-9 with TRBJ2-7; possible D gene TRBD1, 6 bases. Trimming cost V 8 bases and J 3 bases, with 20 bases left between them. The CDR3 covers 15 residues. CDR1 is SEHNR, CDR2 FQNEAQ, per germline (reference sequence). The CDR3 nucleotides read TGTGCCAGCCTAGCTGCCGGGACACCTATCTACGAGCAGTACTTC. Translating gives CASLAAGTPIYEQYF.

This clone was picked up many times. The CDR3, as DNA: TGTGCCAGTAGTGAGGCAGGGGGCGACTATGGCTACACCTTC. Translating it yields CASSEAGGDYGYTF. V usage is TRBV19 and J usage is TRBJ1-2; 8 bases agree with TRBD1. Germline-derived CDR1 and CDR2 are LNHDA and SQIVND (reference sequence). Unmatched junction bases numbered 5, after V lost 5 bases and J lost 3 bases. CDR3 length equals 14 residues. The full variable domain, completed using reference TRBV19 and TRBJ1-2, is DGGITQSPKYLFRKEGQNVTLSCEQNLNHDAMYWYRQDPGQGLRLIYYSQIVNDFQKGDIAEGYSVSREKKESFPLTVTSAQKNPTAFYLCASSEAGGDYGYTFGSGTRLTVV.

The sample holds many counts of this clone. The chain uses TRBV4-2 and TRBJ2-7; 7 bases are shared with TRBD2. V was pared by 0 bases and J by 4 bases, with 9 bases of the junction left unmatched. This CDR3 is built from 16 residues. In germline, CDR1 is LGHNA, CDR2 YNFKEQ. The CDR3 bases are TGTGCCAGCAGCCAAGATTGGGCTAGCGGCTCATACGAGCAGTACTTC. It yields the protein CASSQDWASGSYEQYF.

This clone was counted at least ten times. This chain uses TRBV3-1 with TRBJ1-2; maybe TRBD1 (6 bases). Germline V CDR1 and CDR2: LGHDT, YNNKEL (reference sequence). V was trimmed by 9 bases and J by 0 bases, leaving 20 bases between them. The length of the CDR3 is 16 residues. The CDR3: CASRSRGAISNYGYTF. For the CDR3, the DNA is TGTGCCAGTAGATCGAGGGGGGCTATCTCTAACTATGGCTACACCTTC.

In its sample, this clone was seen many times. V usage is TRBV5-5 and J usage is TRBJ1-6, with D uncertain. This CDR3 spans 15 amino acids. Germline loops: CDR1 SGHKS, CDR2 YYEKEE (reference sequence). Trimming shortened V by 1 base and J by 3 bases, and 8 bases separated the two germline ends. This CDR3 is CASSLSSGYNSPLHF. The CDR3 bases are TGTGCCAGCAGCTTGTCATCGGGCTATAATTCACCCCTCCACTTT. Using reference TRBV5-5 and TRBJ1-6 for the parts outside the CDR3, the full variable domain is DAGVTQSPTHLIKTRGQQVTLRCSPISGHKSVSWYQQVLGQGPQFIFQYYEKEERGRGNFPDRFSARQFPNYSSELNVNALLLGDSALYLCASSLSSGYNSPLHFGNGTRLTVT.

This clone was picked up many times. The chain links TRBV19 to TRBJ2-3; D is unresolved. The length of the CDR3 is 13 residues. Trimming pared 3 bases from V and 4 bases from J, leaving 8 bases between. Germline CDR1 is LNHDA and CDR2 is SQIVND (reference sequence). The DNA of the CDR3 is TGTGCCAGTAGTATGAAGCAGCCAGATACGCAGTATTTT. It is translated as CASSMKQPDTQYF.

The chain combines TRBV20-1 with TRBJ1-2; D is uncertain. Germline V gene lookup returns CDR1 DFQATT and CDR2 SNEGSKA (reference sequence). Trimming left V 6 bases short and J 3 bases short, with 11 bases between. CDR3 length: 12 amino acids. The CDR3 coding sequence is TGCAGTGCCGGGGAGGGAGACTATGGCTACACCTTC. This gives the protein CSAGEGDYGYTF.

This clone has ten or more counts. The chain couples TRBV2 to TRBJ2-4; TRBD2 is a possible D gene (5 bases). This CDR3 spans 12 amino acids. The germline gives CDR1 SNHLY, CDR2 FYNNEI. Trimming removed 8 bases from V and 10 bases from J, with 15 bases in between. The CDR3 DNA reads as TGTGCCAGCGCCGAGGGTGCGCCAATTCAGTACTTC. This gives the protein CASAEGAPIQYF. The full variable domain, completed using reference TRBV2 and TRBJ2-4, is EPEVTQTPSHQVTQMGQEVILRCVPISNHLYFYWYRQILGQKVEFLVSFYNNEISEKSEIFDDQFSVERPDGSNFTLKIRSTKLEDSAMYFCASAEGAPIQYFGAGTRLSVL.

This clone showed up many times. The V call is TRBV5-1, the J call TRBJ1-5; possible D gene TRBD1, 6 bases. This CDR3 contains 16 residues. CDR1 and CDR2 from the germline V gene are SGHRS and YFSETQ. Trimming stripped 6 bases from V and 4 bases from J, with 20 bases between. CDR3 DNA sequence: TGCGCCAGCATCCCGGGGGACACCGAGCGGAATCAGCCCCAGCATTTT. Amino acid sequence: CASIPGDTERNQPQHF. Variable domain in full (rest from reference TRBV5-1 and TRBJ1-5): KAGVTQTPRYLIKTRGQQVTLSCSPISGHRSVSWYQQTPGQGLQFLFEYFSETQRNKGNFPGRFSGRQFSNSRSEMNVSTLELGDSALYLCASIPGDTERNQPQHFGDGTRLSIL.

This clone was observed many times. This CDR3 is CASSYSRSNEKLFF. The DNA of the CDR3 is TGTGCCAGCAGTTACTCGAGATCGAATGAAAAACTGTTTTTT. V gene TRBV6-6 combines with J gene TRBJ1-4; D unresolved. Germline CDR1 is MNHNY and CDR2 is SVGAGI (reference sequence). V shed 0 bases and J shed 5 bases, with 7 bases lying between them. The CDR3 is made up of 14 amino acids.

This clone was counted at least ten times. The chain joins TRBV7-2 to TRBJ2-7; TRBD2 matches at 12 bases. Germline CDR1 and CDR2: SGHTA and FQGNSA. The ends lost 3 bases at V and 3 bases at J; junction bases unmatched: 3. This CDR3 has 15 residues. The CDR3 coding sequence is TGTGCCAGCAGCTTTTCTAGCGGGAGGGGCTACGAGCAGTACTTC. Its translation: CASSFSSGRGYEQYF.

This clone showed up many times. J is TRBJ1-3 and V is TRBV11-2; D possibly corresponds to TRBD1 (5 bases). V was cut by 8 bases and J by 4 bases, with 9 bases left in between. The CDR3 extends over 12 amino acids. Looked up from germline, CDR1 is SGHAT and CDR2 is FQNNGV. CDR3 protein: CASAPGGNTIYF. In nucleotides, the CDR3 is TGTGCCAGCGCGCCAGGGGGAAACACCATATATTTT.

The sample holds a few counts of this clone. The gene calls are TRBV28 and TRBJ2-3; 14 nucleotides agree with TRBD2. The germline V gene encodes CDR1 MDHEN and CDR2 SYDVKM. J lost 3 bases, V lost 3 bases, and 5 bases had no gene match. The CDR3 consists of 17 residues. CDR3 in amino acids: CASSFLGLAGATDTQYF. CDR3 sequence (DNA): TGTGCCAGCAGTTTTCTGGGACTAGCGGGGGCGACAGATACGCAGTATTTT.

This clone was seen at least ten times. Other DNA sequences within the sample encode an identical CDR3. V usage is TRBV20-1 and J usage is TRBJ2-5; 9 bases fit TRBD2. The germline gives CDR1 DFQATT, CDR2 SNEGSKA (reference sequence). There are 15 residues in the CDR3. The CDR3 region has the DNA TGCAGATTGGCACCCGGACTAGCGCTACAAGAGACCCAGTACTTC. Residues: CRLAPGLALQETQYF.

The sample holds a few counts of this clone. Here the CDR3 DNA reads TGTGCCAGCAGTGAATATCGGAACACTGAAGCTTTCTTT. Translation gives CASSEYRNTEAFF. The chain carries TRBV6-1 and TRBJ1-1, with D unresolved. V gave up 2 bases and J gave up 1 base, with 5 bases separating them. The CDR3 runs to 13 residues. Germline values: CDR1 MNHNS, CDR2 SASEGT.

This clone was found a few times. This chain connects TRBV11-3 to TRBJ2-7; D tentatively fits TRBD1 or TRBD2 (5 bases each). The J call is in doubt because the DNA end fits TRBJ2-5 better. CDR3 length: 15 amino acids. Germline V gene lookup returns CDR1 SGHNT and CDR2 YENEEA. CDR3 amino acids: CASSLRDALKETQYF. DNA of the CDR3: TGTGCCAGCAGCTTACGGGACGCTCTGAAGGAGACCCAGTACTTC.

J is TRBJ1-3 and V is TRBV12-3 or TRBV12-4; possibly TRBD1 for D (6 bases). V lost 5 bases to trimming and J lost 6 bases, with 14 bases between them. The CDR3 spans 14 residues. CDR3 sequence reads: CASSPQGVENTIYF. DNA of the CDR3: TGTGCCAGCAGTCCACAGGGCGTCGAAAACACCATATATTTT.

This clone has a handful of counts. The chain is built from TRBV6-2 or TRBV6-3 and TRBJ2-7; D is possibly TRBD1 (6 bases). V was trimmed by 6 bases and J by 1 base, leaving 16 bases between them. The CDR3 totals 15 residues. Looked up from germline, CDR1 is MNHEY and CDR2 is SVGEGT. CDR3 protein: CASSCVAGESYEQYF. CDR3 DNA sequence: TGTGCCAGCAGCTGCGTGGCAGGGGAGTCCTACGAGCAGTACTTC.

This clone was counted many times. The V and J genes are TRBV10-3 and TRBJ2-1; D call uncertain. V was clipped by 6 bases and J by 8 bases, with 8 bases between them. Per the germline V gene, CDR1 is ENHRY and CDR2 is SYGVKD. The CDR3 length is 11 residues. CDR3 DNA: TGTGCCATCAGCTCCCTGGATGAGCAGTTCTTC. Its translation: CAISSLDEQFF.

This clone appeared many times. V usage is TRBV10-3 and J usage is TRBJ2-7; possibly TRBD1 or TRBD2 for D (5 bases each). CDR3 length equals 15 residues. CDR1 and CDR2 (germline): ENHRY, SYGVKD. Deletions cut 9 bases from V and 2 bases from J, with 20 bases between. The CDR3 reads CAISISPLGPYEQYF. CDR3 DNA: TGTGCCATATCTATATCCCCGTTGGGACCCTACGAGCAGTACTTC.

This clone showed up many times. The DNA for the CDR3 is TGTGCCAGCAGCCCCCTCTCCCTAGCCAAAAACATTCAGTACTTC. Protein product: CASSPLSLAKNIQYF. The chain employs TRBV11-3 and TRBJ2-4; D remains ambiguous. Germline lookup yields CDR1 SGHNT and CDR2 YENEEA. The CDR3 has 15 residues. Trimming pared 5 bases from V and 0 bases from J, leaving 11 bases between.

This chain joins TRBV6-1 and TRBJ2-5; D unclear. Germline values: CDR1 MNHNS, CDR2 SASEGT. V dropped 3 bases and J dropped 2 bases, with 4 bases sitting between them. The CDR3 is 12 amino acids. For the CDR3, the DNA is TGTGCCAGCAGTGACGTTCAAGAGACCCAGTACTTC. Amino acid sequence: CASSDVQETQYF.